Presented here are 21 T cell receptor beta chains from one specimen sequenced in a study of OX40 agonist ivuxolimab in advanced cancers. Sequencing was performed with immunoSEQ multiplex PCR; in TCRdb, only in-frame clones are kept and a portion is missing. The table records about 79,000 clones, about 86% of them present only once. The input for sequencing was CD4+ or CD8+ T cells sorted from blood, taken in a trial of the OX40 agonist ivuxolimab. Receptor source: an adult with an advanced solid tumor such as melanoma, head and neck, liver or kidney cancer.

The gene calls are TRBV5-4 and TRBJ2-5; D assignment may be TRBD1 or TRBD2 (5 bases each). Trimming shortened V by 0 bases and J by 4 bases, and 13 bases separated the two germline ends. Germline V gene lookup returns CDR1 SGHNT and CDR2 YYREEE (reference sequence). The CDR3 totals 15 residues. This chain's CDR3 is CASSLGGLGRETQYF. The CDR3 nucleotides are TGTGCCAGCAGCTTGGGGGGCCTTGGGAGAGAGACCCAGTACTTC.

CDR3: CASSNTGTGVYEQYF. DNA for the CDR3: TGTGCCAGTAGTAACACCGGGACAGGGGTCTACGAGCAGTACTTC. The V and J genes are TRBV19 and TRBJ2-7, with 10 bases lining up with TRBD1. CDR3 length: 15 amino acids. J gave up 3 bases and V 4 bases, and 6 bases lay outside the gene matches. The germline CDR1 and CDR2 sequences are LNHDA and SQIVND (reference sequence).

The rearrangement links TRBV9 to TRBJ2-4; unclear D gene. CDR3 length: 17 residues. The germline V gene has CDR1 SGDLS and CDR2 YYNGEE. Trimming cost V 4 bases and J 2 bases, with 19 bases left between them. CDR3 DNA sequence: TGTGCCAGCAGCCCGTACGCTTTGCTGGGTACCAAAAACATTCAGTACTTC. It yields the protein CASSPYALLGTKNIQYF.

The chain couples TRBV2 to TRBJ2-5; no clear D gene. Germline loops: CDR1 SNHLY, CDR2 FYNNEI. The germline V and J ends were trimmed by 3 bases and 5 bases, with 13 bases remaining between them. The CDR3 contains 14 residues. The CDR3 DNA reads TGTGCCAGCAGTGATCCTATGGATAGGGAGACCCAGTACTTC. Residues: CASSDPMDRETQYF.

V gene TRBV9 combines with J gene TRBJ1-1; maybe TRBD1 (6 bases). The CDR3 totals 14 residues. The germline gives CDR1 SGDLS, CDR2 YYNGEE. V was cut by 3 bases and J by 4 bases, with 13 bases left in between. As DNA, the CDR3 is TGTGCCAGCAGCGCTATGACAGGAGGCACTGAAGCTTTCTTT. Its translation: CASSAMTGGTEAFF.

The chain carries TRBV5-1 and TRBJ1-1, with TRBD1 matching over 10 bases. Losses at the gene ends were 4 bases for V and 5 bases for J; bases not matched to a gene: 17. The CDR3 extends over 18 amino acids. The germline gives CDR1 SGHRS, CDR2 YFSETQ. DNA of the CDR3: TGCGCCAGCAGCCCAAACCCGGGGACAGGGGCCGCGGGGACTGAAGCTTTCTTT. Translated, it gives CASSPNPGTGAAGTEAFF.

There are a few counts of this clone. J is TRBJ1-1 and V is TRBV19; D may be TRBD1 (6 bases). The CDR3 contains 14 residues. Germline CDR1 LNHDA, CDR2 SQIVND (reference sequence). V dropped 5 bases and J dropped 1 base, with 11 bases sitting between them. The CDR3 region is CASSLTGQNTEAFF. The CDR3, as DNA: TGTGCCAGTAGTTTAACAGGGCAGAACACTGAAGCTTTCTTT.

The chain is built from TRBV29-1 and TRBJ1-2; 9 nucleotides line up with TRBD1. The CDR3 sequence is 12 residues long. Germline loops: CDR1 SQVTM, CDR2 ANQGSEA. V lost 7 bases and J lost 4; bases outside the gene matches: 4. CDR3 protein: CSAQGAGYGYTF. The DNA of the CDR3 is TGCAGCGCACAGGGGGCCGGCTATGGCTACACCTTC.

This clone was observed a few times. This rearrangement joins TRBV27 to TRBJ1-6; no reliable D call. Germline CDR1 and CDR2: MNHEY and SMNVEV (reference sequence). V gave up 1 base and J gave up 3 bases, with 7 bases separating them. CDR3 length: 15 amino acids. CDR3 in DNA: TGTGCCAGCAGTTTATTGGCAGGCTATAATTCACCCCTCCACTTT. Its protein product is CASSLLAGYNSPLHF.

In regard to this clone: The junction departs from the called germline gene at one end, perhaps through a read error. The rearrangement joins TRBV30 to TRBJ2-7; maybe TRBD2 (6 bases). Germline CDR1 reads GTSNPN; CDR2 reads SVGIG (reference sequence). CDR3 length equals 14 residues. Here the CDR3 reads CAGRRLGGGGEQYF. In DNA form, the CDR3 reads TGTGCCGGGAGACGCCTGGGGGGAGGCGGGGAGCAGTACTTC. The variable domain in full, with the rest retrieved from reference TRBV30 and TRBJ2-7, is SQTIHQWPATLVQPVGSPLSLECTVEGTSNPNLYWYRQAAGRGLQLLFYSVGIGQISSEVPQNLSASRPQDRQFILSSKKLLLSDSGFYLCAGRRLGGGGEQYFGPGTRLTVT.

The chain is built from TRBV6-5 and TRBJ2-7; possibly TRBD1 for D (6 bases). The germline V gene encodes CDR1 MNHEY and CDR2 SVGAGI. Trimming removed 5 bases at V and 3 bases at J, with 8 bases between. The CDR3 is 12 residues long. CDR3: CASSGDNYEQYF. The DNA for the CDR3 is TGTGCCAGCAGTGGGGACAACTACGAGCAGTACTTC.

The J gene is TRBJ2-7, the V gene TRBV4-1, with 10 bases aligning to TRBD2. The trim removed 2 bases at V and 6 bases at J, leaving 7 bases unmatched. CDR1 is MGHRA and CDR2 is YSYEKL in the germline V gene. The CDR3 is 15 amino acids. In DNA, the CDR3 is TGCGCCAGCAGCCAACGGCTAGCGGGAGTTGTCGAGCAGTACTTC. Translated, it gives CASSQRLAGVVEQYF.

This clone was seen only a few times. The rearrangement uses TRBV11-2 and TRBJ2-1, with D possibly being TRBD2 (5 bases). The CDR3 has 17 residues. Trimming cost V 2 bases and J 5 bases, with 19 bases left between them. Per germline, CDR1 SGHAT and CDR2 FQNNGV. CDR3 loop: CASSLTALVRANNEQFF. CDR3 bases: TGTGCCAGCAGCTTAACCGCACTAGTTCGGGCAAACAATGAGCAGTTCTTC.

The genes are TRBV5-1 and TRBJ1-2; the match to TRBD1 covers 8 bases. The CDR3 is 19 amino acids. The germline CDR1 and CDR2 sequences are SGHRS and YFSETQ. V shed 0 bases and J 4 bases; nucleotides not matched to a gene: 17. CDR3 DNA: TGCGCCAGCAGCTTGGTCTCCCTGGGAAGGGCAGGGGGCGGCTATGGCTACACCTTC. Translation: CASSLVSLGRAGGGYGYTF.

The V gene is TRBV19, the J gene TRBJ2-5, with D perhaps TRBD2 (5 bases). CDR3 size: 16 residues. Germline V gene data show CDR1 as LNHDA and CDR2 as SQIVND (reference sequence). Trimming removed 6 bases from V and 2 bases from J, with 19 bases in between. The CDR3 bases are TGTGCCAGTAGGAAGTTTGCGGGCACCTCACAAGAGACCCAGTACTTC. It encodes CASRKFAGTSQETQYF.

The chain is built from TRBV4-3 and TRBJ2-3, with 7 positions matching TRBD1. CDR3 length: 15 amino acids. J was trimmed by 2 bases and V by 4 bases; bases with no gene match: 6. Per germline, CDR1 LGHNA and CDR2 YSLEER. CDR3: CASSLTTGSTDTQYF. The CDR3 DNA reads TGCGCCAGCAGCCTTACGACAGGGTCCACAGATACGCAGTATTTT.

There are a few counts of this clone. The CDR3 spells CASSSKTDYTDTQYF. The CDR3, as DNA: TGTGCCAGCAGCTCAAAGACGGACTACACAGATACGCAGTATTTT. The chain carries TRBV5-4 and TRBJ2-3; possibly TRBD2 for D (6 bases). Trimming pared 3 bases from V and 2 bases from J, leaving 13 bases between. Looked up from germline, CDR1 is SGHNT and CDR2 is YYREEE (reference sequence). The CDR3 loop spans 15 amino acids.

The chain couples TRBV4-1 to TRBJ1-6, with D uncertain. The germline V gene has CDR1 MGHRA and CDR2 YSYEKL. Trimming took off 0 bases at V and 12 bases at J, with 3 bases between the two ends. The CDR3 loop spans 11 amino acids. The CDR3 DNA sequence: TGCGCCAGCAGCCAAGAGGGACCCCTCCACTTT. This sequence encodes CASSQEGPLHF.

The chain has TRBV6-5 and TRBJ1-5; TRBD1 might be the D (5 bases). The CDR3 spans 12 residues. Germline values: CDR1 MNHEY, CDR2 SVGAGI. V lost 5 bases and J 4 bases, leaving 6 bases between the germline ends. The CDR3 sequence is CASSGGNQPQHF. The CDR3 nucleotides read TGTGCCAGCAGTGGGGGGAATCAGCCCCAGCATTTT.

V is TRBV4-1 and J is TRBJ2-1, with D perhaps matching TRBD2 (7 bases). Between the trimmed V and J ends, which lost 1 base and 5 bases, there was a span of 15 bases. This CDR3 region has 16 residues. Germline values: CDR1 MGHRA, CDR2 YSYEKL. CDR3 coding DNA: TGCGCCAGCAGCCAAGGTGGGGGGGGGCTCCACAATGAGCAGTTCTTC. Translated, it gives CASSQGGGGLHNEQFF.

The chain has TRBV6-6 and TRBJ2-1, with 7 nucleotides matching TRBD2. The V gene's germline CDR1 is MNHNY and CDR2 SVGAGI (reference sequence). This CDR3 comprises 15 residues. J was trimmed by 5 bases and V by 7 bases; bases with no gene match: 11. CDR3 DNA sequence: TGTGCCAGCAATCCTGGGGCTAGCGGACACAATGAGCAGTTCTTC. Translation gives CASNPGASGHNEQFF.